A selection of T cell receptor beta chains follows, all from one sample in a study of T cell changes during pregnancy in multiple sclerosis. The assay was immunoSEQ multiplex PCR, and TCRdb's table has in-frame clones only and misses some. The sample carries 60,000 to 65,000 clones, 80% to 95% recorded once. The input for sequencing was peripheral blood, taken in the first trimester of pregnancy. All receptors derive from a female donor with multiple sclerosis, enrolled in a pregnancy study. Both conserved end residues are part of each CDR3. Each record gives: V gene, J gene, CDR3 protein.

>TRBV4-3|TRBJ2-7
CASSQDPAGTYEQYF
>TRBV4-3|TRBJ2-7
CASSPREGNYEQYF
>TRBV11-2|TRBJ2-7
CASSQGVGYEQYF
>TRBV19|TRBJ1-2
CASSITDKPNYGYTF
>TRBV5-1|TRBJ2-1
CASSPEAGLAVIYNEQFF
>TRBV4-1|TRBJ2-1
CASSQVLPGNYNEQFF
>TRBV6-6|TRBJ2-1
CASVAGKYNEQFF
>TRBV30|TRBJ2-2
CAWSGLAKNTGELFF
>TRBV28|TRBJ2-1
CASSSPRASGRNNEQFF
>TRBV6-5|TRBJ1-2
CASSFTGEDGYTF
>TRBV7-9|TRBJ2-5
CASSLSPPEYQETQYF
>TRBV19|TRBJ1-5
CASSLTDYSNQPQHF
>TRBV9|TRBJ2-1
CASSARPGQGNEQFF
>TRBV19|TRBJ1-1
CASSTTKTGSGNTEAFF
>TRBV5-1|TRBJ2-2
CASSPRPLAGQSNTGELFF
>TRBV5-1|TRBJ2-7
CASSSLAGASDEQYF
>TRBV10-3|TRBJ1-3
CATCQLSSGNTIYF
>TRBV6-6|TRBJ2-3
CASSLDFRPTDTQYF
>TRBV19|TRBJ1-2
CASGRTGASNYGYTF
>TRBV19|TRBJ1-3
CASSIGSSGNTIYF
>TRBV5-8|TRBJ2-2
CASSRTGVPLTGELFF
>TRBV19|TRBJ2-1
CASTAILPAGDSNEQFF
>TRBV25-1|TRBJ2-1
CASSGLMDEQFF
>TRBV29-1|TRBJ2-3
CSTGTSGSGDTQYF
>TRBV6-6|TRBJ2-7
CASRLSGADEQYF
>TRBV19|TRBJ2-2
CASSQTGTGAGELFF
>TRBV5-3|TRBJ2-5
CARSLVTSGTQETQYF
>TRBV15|TRBJ2-1
CATSRDSAGTSSYNEQFF
>TRBV7-9|TRBJ2-7
CASRSQGSEQYF
>TRBV15|TRBJ1-4
CATSRDRGLEKLFF
>TRBV27|TRBJ2-5
CATSPGVSGPGQETQYF
>TRBV7-6|TRBJ2-5
CASSLRQYQETQYF
>TRBV27|TRBJ1-5
CASRKGTGGGWPQHF
>TRBV7-9|TRBJ2-2
CASRSRDPGELFF
>TRBV28|TRBJ2-3
CASSLPSESTDTQYF
>TRBV6-1|TRBJ1-5
CASSDRGQGSNQPQHF
>TRBV9|TRBJ2-7
CASSSRTESYEQYF
>TRBV28|TRBJ1-2
CASSLSFGAGAGYTF